This T cell receptor (beta chain) originates from a study of blood T cell repertoires in COVID-19. The CDR3 loop spans 15 amino acids. The V gene's germline CDR1 is SGHKS and CDR2 YYEKEE (reference sequence). Trimming shortened V by 4 bases and J by 5 bases, and 18 bases separated the two germline ends. TCRdb keeps only in-frame clones here, not all; method: immunoSEQ multiplex PCR. Of 250,000 to 400,000 clones listed, approximately 88% are singletons. This clonotype originated in a woman aged 25 to 45 with COVID-19, enrolled during active disease. Sequenced input: peripheral blood. The chain links TRBV5-5 to TRBJ1-2; tentatively, D is TRBD1 (6 bases). The CDR3 DNA sequence: TGTGCCAGCAGCCCGTCCGGGACAAGCTCGTATGGCTACACCTTC. It codes for CASSPSGTSSYGYTF.